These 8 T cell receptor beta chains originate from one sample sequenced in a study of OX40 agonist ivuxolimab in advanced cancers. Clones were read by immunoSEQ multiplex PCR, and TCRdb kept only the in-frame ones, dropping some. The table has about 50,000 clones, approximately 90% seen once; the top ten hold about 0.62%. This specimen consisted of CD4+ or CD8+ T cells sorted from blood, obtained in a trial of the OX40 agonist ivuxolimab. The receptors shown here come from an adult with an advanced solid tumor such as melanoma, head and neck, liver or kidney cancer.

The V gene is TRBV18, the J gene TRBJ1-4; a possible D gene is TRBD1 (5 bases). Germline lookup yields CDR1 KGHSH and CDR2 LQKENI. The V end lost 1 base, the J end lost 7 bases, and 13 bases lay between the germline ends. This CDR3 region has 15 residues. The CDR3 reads CASSPRQGDGEKLFF. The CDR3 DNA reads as TGTGCCAGCTCACCACGGCAGGGAGACGGTGAAAAACTGTTTTTT.

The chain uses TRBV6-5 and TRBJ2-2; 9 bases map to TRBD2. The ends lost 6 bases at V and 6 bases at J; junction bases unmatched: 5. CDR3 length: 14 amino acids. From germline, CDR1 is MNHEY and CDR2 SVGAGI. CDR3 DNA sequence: TGTGCCAGCAGGAGTAGCGGGAGTTCCGGGGAGCTGTTTTTT. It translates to CASRSSGSSGELFF.

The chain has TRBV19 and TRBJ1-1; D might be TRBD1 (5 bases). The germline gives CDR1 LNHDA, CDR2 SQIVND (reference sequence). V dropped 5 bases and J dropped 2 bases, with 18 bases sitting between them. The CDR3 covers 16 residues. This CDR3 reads CASSVSGTAVNTEAFF. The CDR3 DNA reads TGTGCCAGTAGTGTTTCCGGGACGGCGGTCAACACTGAAGCTTTCTTT.

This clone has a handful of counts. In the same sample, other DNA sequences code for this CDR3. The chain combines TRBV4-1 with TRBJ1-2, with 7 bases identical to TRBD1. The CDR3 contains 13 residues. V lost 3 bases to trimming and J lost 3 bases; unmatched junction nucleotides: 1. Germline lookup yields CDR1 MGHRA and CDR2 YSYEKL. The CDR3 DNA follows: TGCGCCAGCAGCCAGGACAGGTACTATGGCTACACCTTC. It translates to CASSQDRYYGYTF.

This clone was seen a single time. CDR3 nucleotide sequence: TGTGCCAGCAGCTTAGCAGGGTCCTGGGAGCAGTACTTC. It translates to CASSLAGSWEQYF. This rearrangement joins TRBV7-8 to TRBJ2-7; D is unclear. Germline V gives CDR1 SGHVS, CDR2 FQNEAQ. Trimming stripped 0 bases from V and 7 bases from J, with 10 bases between. CDR3 size: 13 residues.

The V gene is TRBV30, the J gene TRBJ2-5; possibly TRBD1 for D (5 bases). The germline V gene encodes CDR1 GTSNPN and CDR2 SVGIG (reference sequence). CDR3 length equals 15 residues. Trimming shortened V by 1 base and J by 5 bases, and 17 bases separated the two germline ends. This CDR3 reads CAWSDARAFGETQYF. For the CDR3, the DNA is TGTGCCTGGAGTGACGCCAGGGCGTTTGGGGAGACCCAGTACTTC.

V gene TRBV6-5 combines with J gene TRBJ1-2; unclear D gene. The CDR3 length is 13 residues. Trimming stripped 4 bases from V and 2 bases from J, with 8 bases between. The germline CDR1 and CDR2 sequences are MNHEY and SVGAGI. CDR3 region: CASSSERNYGYTF. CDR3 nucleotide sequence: TGTGCCAGCAGTTCTGAAAGAAACTATGGCTACACCTTC.

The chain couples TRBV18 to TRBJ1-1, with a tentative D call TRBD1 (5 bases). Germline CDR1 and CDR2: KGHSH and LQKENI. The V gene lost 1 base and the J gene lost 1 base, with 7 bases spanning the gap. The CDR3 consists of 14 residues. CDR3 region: CASSPRQGNTEAFF. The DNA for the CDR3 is TGTGCCAGCTCACCACGGCAGGGGAACACTGAAGCTTTCTTT.